A selection of T cell receptor beta chains follows, all from one sample in a study of blood T cell repertoires in COVID-19. Data came from immunoSEQ multiplex PCR; TCRdb stores just in-frame clones and leaves some out. The repertoire has roughly 100,000 clones, about nine tenths of them found once; the top ten carry around 5%. Sample: peripheral blood. The receptor source for this set is a woman between 50 and 59 years old with COVID-19, enrolled during active disease. Both conserved end residues are part of each CDR3. The order of the fields is clone size, CDR3 length, V gene, D gene, J gene, CDR3 protein, CDR3 DNA. The D gene is left open where the match is weak. Some rows have no size entry. The others give once, few or many, or a class for an expanded clone.

size: NA; length: 14; V: TRBV2; D: TRBD1; J: TRBJ2-7; CDR3: CASSAGTGVYEQYF; DNA: TGTGCCAGCAGCGCCGGGACAGGGGTCTACGAGCAGTACTTC
size: NA; length: 13; V: TRBV2; D: TRBD2; J: TRBJ2-5; CDR3: CASRLAGGETQYF; DNA: TGTGCCAGCCGACTAGCGGGGGGAGAGACCCAGTACTTC
size: once; length: 14; V: TRBV6-5; D: TRBD1; J: TRBJ2-2; CDR3: CASKGQGHTGELFF; DNA: TGTGCCAGTAAGGGACAGGGGCACACCGGGGAGCTGTTTTTT
size: NA; length: 14; V: TRBV6-4; D: TRBD1; J: TRBJ1-2; CDR3: CASSDSGQGSGYTF; DNA: TGTGCCAGCAGTGACTCGGGACAGGGCTCTGGCTACACCTTC
size: NA; length: 15; V: TRBV11-2; D: TRBD2; J: TRBJ2-1; CDR3: CASSWFSGDYNEQFF; DNA: TGTGCCAGCAGCTGGTTTAGCGGGGACTACAATGAGCAGTTCTTC
size: NA; length: 14; V: TRBV30; D: NA; J: TRBJ1-3; CDR3: CAWRDFSSGNTIYF; DNA: TGTGCCTGGAGGGACTTCAGCTCTGGAAACACCATATATTTT
size: few; length: 17; V: TRBV4-3; D: TRBD1; J: TRBJ1-2; CDR3: CASSHTTRDRGNYGYTF; DNA: TGCGCCAGCAGCCATACTACTCGGGACAGGGGTAACTATGGCTACACCTTC
size: NA; length: 15; V: TRBV7-8; D: NA; J: TRBJ2-3; CDR3: CASSLLSGNTDTQYF; DNA: TGTGCCAGCAGCTTACTATCAGGGAACACAGATACGCAGTATTTT
size: NA; length: 10; V: TRBV20-1; D: NA; J: TRBJ1-4; CDR3: CSAMREKLFF; DNA: TGCAGTGCTATGAGGGAAAAACTGTTTTTT
size: NA; length: 14; V: TRBV7-8; D: NA; J: TRBJ1-1; CDR3: CASSLNVQGTEAFF; DNA: TGTGCCAGCAGCTTAAACGTACAGGGCACTGAAGCTTTCTTT
size: NA; length: 14; V: TRBV10-1; D: NA; J: TRBJ1-2; CDR3: CASSGGGVCYGYTF; DNA: TGCGCCAGCAGTGGGGGGGGCGTTTGTTATGGCTACACCTTC
size: NA; length: 15; V: TRBV7-9; D: TRBD1; J: TRBJ2-1; CDR3: CASSPGQGARNEQFF; DNA: TGTGCCAGCAGCCCCGGACAGGGGGCGCGAAATGAGCAGTTCTTC
size: NA; length: 17; V: TRBV11-2; D: TRBD1; J: TRBJ2-2; CDR3: CASSSPGQGARPGELFF; DNA: TGTGCCAGCAGCTCGCCGGGACAGGGGGCGCGCCCCGGGGAGCTGTTTTTT
size: NA; length: 15; V: TRBV30; D: NA; J: TRBJ2-2; CDR3: CAWRTETKNTGELFF; DNA: TGTGCCTGGAGGACAGAAACTAAGAACACCGGGGAGCTGTTTTTT
size: NA; length: 13; V: TRBV7-3; D: NA; J: TRBJ1-1; CDR3: CASSIAGNTEAFF; DNA: TGTGCCAGCAGCATTGCAGGAAACACTGAAGCTTTCTTT
size: few; length: 11; V: TRBV2; D: NA; J: TRBJ1-2; CDR3: CASSYSYGYTF; DNA: TGTGCCAGCAGCTATTCGTACGGCTACACCTTC
size: NA; length: 12; V: TRBV5-1; D: NA; J: TRBJ2-2; CDR3: CASSFSPGELFF; DNA: TGCGCCAGCAGCTTTAGTCCCGGGGAGCTGTTTTTT
size: NA; length: 15; V: TRBV11-2; D: TRBD2; J: TRBJ2-7; CDR3: CASSPLAGDSYEQYF; DNA: TGTGCCAGCAGTCCCCTAGCGGGGGACTCCTACGAGCAGTACTTC
size: NA; length: 12; V: TRBV30; D: NA; J: TRBJ1-1; CDR3: CAWSHVNTEAFF; DNA: TGTGCCTGGAGCCATGTGAACACTGAAGCTTTCTTT
size: once; length: 13; V: TRBV10-3; D: NA; J: TRBJ2-5; CDR3: CAISEDSQETQYF; DNA: TGTGCCATCAGTGAGGACAGTCAAGAGACCCAGTACTTC
size: NA; length: 11; V: TRBV30; D: NA; J: TRBJ1-1; CDR3: CAWSLVDDRIF; DNA: TGTGCCTGGAGCCTCGTTGATGACAGAATCTTT
size: NA; length: 15; V: TRBV7-3; D: TRBD2; J: TRBJ2-1; CDR3: CASSLGLAGSPRQFF; DNA: TGTGCCAGCAGCTTGGGACTAGCGGGGTCGCCCAGACAGTTCTTC
size: NA; length: 13; V: TRBV2; D: NA; J: TRBJ1-3; CDR3: CASSDSGRNTIYF; DNA: TGTGCCAGCAGTGATTCGGGGAGGAACACCATATATTTT
size: NA; length: 14; V: TRBV4-1; D: NA; J: TRBJ2-7; CDR3: CASSQENRAYEQYF; DNA: TGCGCCAGCAGCCAAGAGAACAGGGCTTACGAGCAGTACTTC
size: NA; length: 13; V: TRBV24-1; D: NA; J: TRBJ1-5; CDR3: CATSESYNQPQHF; DNA: TGTGCCACCAGTGAGAGTTACAATCAGCCCCAGCATTTT
size: NA; length: 15; V: TRBV30; D: TRBD1; J: TRBJ2-7; CDR3: CAWSVWDRVVDEQYF; DNA: TGTGCCTGGAGTGTATGGGACAGGGTGGTGGACGAGCAGTACTTC
size: NA; length: 16; V: TRBV24-1; D: NA; J: TRBJ1-5; CDR3: CATSDGGRSGNQPQHF; DNA: TGTGCCACCAGTGATGGGGGGAGGTCGGGGAATCAGCCCCAGCATTTT
size: NA; length: 15; V: TRBV5-1; D: TRBD1; J: TRBJ2-7; CDR3: CASSWGGTGDYEQYF; DNA: TGCGCCAGCAGCTGGGGAGGGACAGGGGACTACGAGCAGTACTTC
size: NA; length: 14; V: TRBV9; D: NA; J: TRBJ1-2; CDR3: CASSVTSVNYGYTF; DNA: TGTGCCAGCAGCGTAACCTCGGTTAACTATGGCTACACCTTC